Shown below are 10 T cell receptor beta chains from a single sample sequenced in a study of shared clonotypes between healthy human individuals. The data were produced by immunoSEQ multiplex PCR, yet TCRdb's version contains in-frame clones alone and is incomplete. The top ten hold about 0.4% of the sample, which has approximately 1.5 million clones, approximately 98% seen once. Sequenced sample: naive CD4+ T cells sorted from blood. The subset: CD45RA+ positively selected. These receptor sequences come from a man aged 25-45 years in good health.

This rearrangement joins TRBV19 to TRBJ1-5, with D maybe TRBD1 (6 bases). Trimming removed 3 bases at V and 4 bases at J, with 25 bases between. Germline V gives CDR1 LNHDA, CDR2 SQIVND (reference sequence). CDR3 length: 19 residues. The CDR3: CASSMSWLSRGAGNQPQHF. In nucleotides, the CDR3 is TGTGCCAGTAGTATGAGTTGGTTGTCAAGGGGGGCGGGAAATCAGCCCCAGCATTTT.

The chain uses TRBV7-7 and TRBJ2-1; 14 bases line up with TRBD2. Germline trimming cut 0 bases from V and 4 bases from J; bases unmatched to any gene: 5. Germline V gene data show CDR1 as SSHAT and CDR2 as FNYEAQ (reference sequence). This CDR3 region has 18 residues. CDR3 DNA: TGTGCCAGCAGCTTAGCAAGACTAGCGGGAGGGCATTACAATGAGCAGTTCTTC. It translates to CASSLARLAGGHYNEQFF.

V gene TRBV9 combines with J gene TRBJ2-1; 10 bases align to TRBD1. The junction had 10 bases not matched to a gene; V was cut back by 4 bases and J by 9 bases. The CDR3 sequence is 15 residues long. Germline values: CDR1 SGDLS, CDR2 YYNGEE. CDR3 sequence: CASSPRQGALSEQFF. The CDR3 DNA sequence: TGTGCCAGCAGCCCGAGACAGGGGGCTCTTAGTGAGCAGTTCTTC.

The chain recombines TRBV29-1 with TRBJ2-3; the match to TRBD2 covers 12 bases. Germline V CDR1 and CDR2: SQVTM, ANQGSEA. Trimming removed 6 bases from V and 4 bases from J; junction bases left unmatched: 11. This CDR3 is built from 16 residues. Here the CDR3 DNA reads TGCAGCGTCACACCGACTAGCGGGAGCCGTTCAGATACGCAGTATTTT. Translation gives CSVTPTSGSRSDTQYF.

The chain uses TRBV30 and TRBJ2-1; 8 nucleotides agree with TRBD1. J was trimmed by 9 bases and V by 4 bases; bases with no gene match: 23. The CDR3 is 18 amino acids. Germline values: CDR1 GTSNPN, CDR2 SVGIG (reference sequence). DNA for the CDR3: TGTGCCTGGACCGGGACAGGCCCTTTTAGTATCGCTTTTGTTGAGCAGTTCTTC. Its translation: CAWTGTGPFSIAFVEQFF.

The chain recombines TRBV18 with TRBJ2-3; D gene ambiguous. The V end lost 0 bases, the J end lost 0 bases, and 10 bases lay between the germline ends. The CDR3 is made up of 16 amino acids. Germline values: CDR1 KGHSH, CDR2 LQKENI. This CDR3 is CASSPPRKTSTDTQYF. The CDR3 DNA is TGTGCCAGCTCACCACCCCGAAAAACTAGCACAGATACGCAGTATTTT. Combining the CDR3 with reference TRBV18 and TRBJ2-3 gives the whole variable domain NAGVMQNPRHLVRRRGQEARLRCSPMKGHSHVYWYRQLPEEGLKFMVYLQKENIIDESGMPKERFSAEFPKEGPSILRIQQVVRGDSAAYFCASSPPRKTSTDTQYFGPGTRLTVL.

The genes are TRBV14 and TRBJ2-7; D possibly corresponds to TRBD1 (5 bases). Germline V gene lookup returns CDR1 SGHDN and CDR2 FVKESK. V was pared by 0 bases and J by 2 bases, with 11 bases between. The CDR3 is 15 residues long. CDR3 DNA: TGTGCCAGCAGCCAAGAGACAGTACCCACCTACGAGCAGTACTTC. Its translation is CASSQETVPTYEQYF.

A few counts support this clone. The same CDR3 also results from other DNA sequences found in this sample. This chain joins TRBV19 and TRBJ2-7; D is undetermined. Germline V gene lookup returns CDR1 LNHDA and CDR2 SQIVND (reference sequence). The CDR3 sequence is 14 residues long. Between the trimmed V and J ends, which lost 1 base and 1 base, there was a span of 8 bases. The chain's CDR3 is CASSIAGSSYEQYF. The CDR3 bases are TGTGCCAGTAGTATAGCTGGTAGTTCCTACGAGCAGTACTTC.

The chain carries TRBV27 and TRBJ2-3; perhaps TRBD2 as D (6 bases). From germline, CDR1 is MNHEY and CDR2 SMNVEV (reference sequence). The CDR3 runs to 16 residues. V shed 2 bases and J shed 4 bases, with 16 bases lying between them. This CDR3 is CASSLQTPAGSDTQYF. CDR3 sequence (DNA): TGTGCCAGCAGTTTACAGACACCGGCGGGGTCAGATACGCAGTATTTT.

The chain couples TRBV9 to TRBJ2-1; TRBD2 agrees at 14 bases. Germline CDR1 reads SGDLS; CDR2 reads YYNGEE. The CDR3 extends over 19 amino acids. The V gene end was trimmed by 3 bases and the J gene end by 3 bases; junction bases not matched to a gene: 11. The chain's CDR3 is CASSGLAGGFQTGYNEQFF. CDR3 coding DNA: TGTGCCAGCAGCGGACTAGCGGGAGGGTTTCAGACAGGCTACAATGAGCAGTTCTTC.